These T cell receptor beta chains were read from a single sample in a study of neoadjuvant anti-PD-1 for oral cavity cancer. The repertoire was sequenced with immunoSEQ multiplex PCR; TCRdb's copy has only in-frame clones and lacks some. This sample has over 10,000 clones, with 55% to 70% found just once. This specimen was tumor tissue, taken before nivolumab (anti-PD-1) treatment. The source of these receptors is a person between 40 and 80 years old with oral cavity squamous cell carcinoma. The donor label of this sample is uncertain. CDR3s include the opening cysteine and the closing phenylalanine or tryptophan. The D gene is left open where the match is weak. Some rows mark clone size as missing; the rest say once, few, many or name a class of expanded clone.

D: TRBD2; V: TRBV4-2; J: TRBJ2-7; size: NA; DNA: TGTGCCAGCAGCCAAGCAAGCGGGGGGGCCAAAGAGCAGTACTTC; CDR3: CASSQASGGAKEQYF
D: TRBD2; V: TRBV27; J: TRBJ2-7; size: few; DNA: TGTGCCAGCAGTTCTCGACTAGCGGGAGGGCCGGCCTACGAGCAGTACTTC; CDR3: CASSSRLAGGPAYEQYF
D: TRBD2; V: TRBV15; J: TRBJ2-3; size: NA; DNA: TGTGCCACCAGCAGAGCCGGGCAGCGGGGTGATACGCAGTATTTT; CDR3: CATSRAGQRGDTQYF
D: NA; V: TRBV6-1; J: TRBJ2-7; size: NA; DNA: TGTGCCAGCACACAGAGGGACGGCTCCTACGAGCAGTACTTC; CDR3: CASTQRDGSYEQYF
D: NA; V: TRBV30; J: TRBJ2-6; size: NA; DNA: TGTGCCTGCCCGGAGGGGAACTCTGGGGCCAACGTCCTGACTTTC; CDR3: CACPEGNSGANVLTF
D: NA; V: TRBV7-2; J: TRBJ1-2; size: NA; DNA: TGTGCCAGCAGCTTATTTAGGGTTGAGGATGGCTACACCTTC; CDR3: CASSLFRVEDGYTF
D: TRBD2; V: TRBV19; J: TRBJ2-1; size: medium-sized; DNA: TGTGCCACCGGACTAGCGGGACTGGGTGAGCAGTTCTTC; CDR3: CATGLAGLGEQFF
D: NA; V: TRBV27; J: TRBJ1-2; size: few; DNA: TGTGCCAGCAGTTTACTAGGCAGGGACTATGGCTACACCTTC; CDR3: CASSLLGRDYGYTF
D: NA; V: TRBV6-6; J: TRBJ1-2; size: NA; DNA: TGTGCCAGCAGTTACTATGAAGGTTCTAACTATGGCTACACCTTC; CDR3: CASSYYEGSNYGYTF
D: TRBD1; V: TRBV10-2; J: TRBJ2-1; size: NA; DNA: TGCGCCAGCAGTGTCTCTAGGACAGGGCTTTCTAATGAGCAGTTCTTC; CDR3: CASSVSRTGLSNEQFF
D: NA; V: TRBV11-2; J: TRBJ1-1; size: NA; DNA: TGTGCCAGCAGCCAGTGGGGAGGTAACACTGAAGCTTTCTTT; CDR3: CASSQWGGNTEAFF
D: NA; V: TRBV7-9; J: TRBJ2-1; size: NA; DNA: TGTGCCAGCAGAGAAGCTCTTCTTCGGTCCTACAATGAGCAGTTCTTC; CDR3: CASREALLRSYNEQFF
D: TRBD1; V: TRBV29-1; J: TRBJ2-7; size: NA; DNA: TGCAGCATTGCCAGACAGGGGAGAAGCTACGAGCAGTACTTC; CDR3: CSIARQGRSYEQYF
D: NA; V: TRBV7-9; J: TRBJ1-4; size: once; DNA: TGTGCCAGCAGCTTATTACTAGTTGGGGATAGGGAAAAACTGTTTTTT; CDR3: CASSLLLVGDREKLFF
D: NA; V: TRBV10-3; J: TRBJ1-5; size: NA; DNA: TGTGCCATCAGTGAGAGGAGTGGGGAATCGCCCCAGCATTTT; CDR3: CAISERSGESPQHF
D: TRBD1; V: TRBV19; J: TRBJ1-5; size: few; DNA: TGTGCCAGTAGATCGGGACAGTTTCCCTTGGGCAATCAGCCCCAGCATTTT; CDR3: CASRSGQFPLGNQPQHF
D: TRBD1; V: TRBV19; J: TRBJ1-1; size: NA; DNA: TGTGCCAGTAGTAGAGCACGGGACAGGGTCACTGAAGCTTTCTTT; CDR3: CASSRARDRVTEAFF
D: NA; V: TRBV7-2; J: TRBJ1-3; size: NA; DNA: TGTGCCAGCCCCCCCGGGGGGACATCTGGAAACACCATATATTTT; CDR3: CASPPGGTSGNTIYF
D: NA; V: TRBV18; J: TRBJ1-2; size: NA; DNA: TGTGCCAGCTCACCCTCCGGGGGGGAAGCTAACTATGGCTACACCTTC; CDR3: CASSPSGGEANYGYTF
D: NA; V: TRBV5-6; J: TRBJ1-2; size: few; DNA: TGTGCCAGCAGCTTGAGGACACCCAGCTATGGCTACACCTTC; CDR3: CASSLRTPSYGYTF
D: TRBD1; V: TRBV7-9; J: TRBJ2-7; size: NA; DNA: TGTGCCAGCAGCTTACCGCCCGGGACAGGGGGCTACGAGCAGTACTTC; CDR3: CASSLPPGTGGYEQYF
D: TRBD1; V: TRBV6-1; J: TRBJ1-2; size: NA; DNA: TGTGCCAGCAGTGGGGACAGAACCTATGGCTACACCTTC; CDR3: CASSGDRTYGYTF
D: NA; V: TRBV28; J: TRBJ2-5; size: NA; DNA: TGTGCCAGCAGCCCACACGGCAGTCCACAAGAGACCCAGTACTTC; CDR3: CASSPHGSPQETQYF
D: TRBD1; V: TRBV2; J: TRBJ1-1; size: NA; DNA: TGTGCCAGCAGTCGGGACAGGAACACTGAAGCTTTCTTT; CDR3: CASSRDRNTEAFF
D: TRBD2; V: TRBV18; J: TRBJ2-1; size: NA; DNA: TGTGCCAGCTCGAGGTCACTAGCGGGAGCAGGCAATGAGCAGTTCTTC; CDR3: CASSRSLAGAGNEQFF
D: NA; V: TRBV5-1; J: TRBJ1-6; size: few; DNA: TGCGCCAGCAGCTTGGGTGACTTCGGATGGTCACCCCTCCACTTT; CDR3: CASSLGDFGWSPLHF
D: NA; V: TRBV21-1; J: TRBJ1-4; size: NA; DNA: TGTGCCAGCAGCCCCCCGATATCGAGGCGAAAACTGTTTTTT; CDR3: CASSPPISRRKLFF
D: TRBD2; V: TRBV7-7; J: TRBJ2-7; size: NA; DNA: TGTGCCAGCAGCATACTAGCGGGGTCCCACGAGCAGTACTTC; CDR3: CASSILAGSHEQYF
D: TRBD1; V: TRBV7-2; J: TRBJ1-3; size: NA; DNA: TGTGCCAGCAGCTTAGGGCAGGGGGCTGGAAACACCATATATTTT; CDR3: CASSLGQGAGNTIYF
D: NA; V: TRBV9; J: TRBJ1-1; size: NA; DNA: TGTGCCAGCACTGGACTGACTATGAACACTGAAGCTTTCTTT; CDR3: CASTGLTMNTEAFF
D: TRBD1; V: TRBV11-2; J: TRBJ1-2; size: few; DNA: TGTGCCAGCAGCCTATCCTATACAGGGGTCCTCTACACCTTC; CDR3: CASSLSYTGVLYTF
D: NA; V: TRBV6-6; J: TRBJ1-5; size: NA; DNA: TGTGCCAGCGGACGAGAACCTCAGCCCCAGCATTTT; CDR3: CASGREPQPQHF
D: NA; V: TRBV2; J: TRBJ2-2; size: NA; DNA: NA; CDR3: CASISGRRAGELFF
D: NA; V: TRBV25-1; J: TRBJ1-4; size: NA; DNA: TGTGCCAGCAGTGAATCGGAGGGATGGGGTGAAAAACTGTTTTTT; CDR3: CASSESEGWGEKLFF
D: TRBD1; V: TRBV28; J: TRBJ1-6; size: NA; DNA: TGTGCCAGCAGATTACGACAGGGGACCCATTCACCCCTCCACTTT; CDR3: CASRLRQGTHSPLHF
D: TRBD1; V: TRBV5-1; J: TRBJ2-1; size: once; DNA: TGCGCCAGCAGCCGGGGCGGGACAGGGCCTTTGAATGAGCAGTTCTTC; CDR3: CASSRGGTGPLNEQFF
D: TRBD2; V: TRBV10-2; J: TRBJ2-3; size: NA; DNA: TGCGCCAGTCGACTAGCGGGAGATACGCAGTATTTT; CDR3: CASRLAGDTQYF
D: NA; V: TRBV11-2; J: TRBJ2-1; size: NA; DNA: TGTGCCAGCAGCTTAGATTGGAGGGAGCAGTTCTTC; CDR3: CASSLDWREQFF
D: NA; V: TRBV6-6; J: TRBJ2-7; size: NA; DNA: TGTGCCAGCAGTTCAGGACAGATTACCTCCTACGAGCAGTACTTC; CDR3: CASSSGQITSYEQYF